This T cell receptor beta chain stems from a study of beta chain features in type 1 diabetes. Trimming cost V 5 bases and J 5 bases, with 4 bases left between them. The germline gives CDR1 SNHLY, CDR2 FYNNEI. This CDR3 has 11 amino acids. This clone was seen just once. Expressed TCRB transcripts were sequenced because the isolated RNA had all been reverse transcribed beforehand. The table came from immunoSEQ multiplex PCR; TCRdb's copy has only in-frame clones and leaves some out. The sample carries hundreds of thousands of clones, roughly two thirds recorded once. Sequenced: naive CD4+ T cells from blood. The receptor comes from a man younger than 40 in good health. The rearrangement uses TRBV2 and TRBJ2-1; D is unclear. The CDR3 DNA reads TGTGCCAGCAGTTACCACAATGAGCAGTTCTTC. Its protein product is CASSYHNEQFF.